The clone carrying this TCR beta chain was detected a few times. The time point: after neoadjuvant nivolumab, at surgical resection. No culture or expansion preceded analysis of these blood cells. The sample comes from a study of neoadjuvant anti-PD-1 for oral cavity cancer. The V and J ends lost 5 bases and 5 bases, in that order; junction bases with no gene match: 7. This CDR3 is built from 14 residues. In germline, CDR1 is LNHDA, CDR2 SQIVND (reference sequence). Profiling relied on immunoSEQ multiplex PCR, and the TCRdb table lists in-frame clones only, not all of them. Of approximately 68,000 clones in the sample, 80% to 90% were seen once.

This clonotype was sampled from a person between 40 and 85 years old with oral cavity squamous cell carcinoma. The material was PBMCs, obtained after nivolumab (anti-PD-1) treatment. The chain joins TRBV19 to TRBJ1-1, with 8 bases fitting TRBD1. CDR3 in amino acids: CASSPTRQGTEAFF. The CDR3 bases are TGTGCCAGTAGTCCTACACGACAGGGGACTGAAGCTTTCTTT.